This TCR beta chain was recovered during a study of somatic mutations in cytotoxic T cells in rheumatoid arthritis. Study overall: Flow sorting yielded some V beta antibody-stained T-cell populations at nearly 100% purity, among them V beta1+ cells sequenced for TCRB. Study-wide results and caveats: Just what the expanded CD8+ clones targeted, in terms of antigens, remained unknown. With age, CD8+ clonality increased in rheumatoid arthritis patients, whereas no such increase appeared in healthy controls.

Germline CDR1 and CDR2: MNHEY and SMNVEV (reference sequence). The CDR3 extends over 14 amino acids. J lost 6 bases, V lost 5 bases, and 7 bases had no gene match. The data were produced by immunoSEQ multiplex PCR, yet TCRdb's version contains in-frame clones alone and is incomplete. The data show about 20,000 clones, 85% seen once. For this clone: The antigen remains undetermined.

This receptor was identified in a middle-aged woman with rheumatoid arthritis. The chain carries TRBV27 and TRBJ1-1; 9 bases are shared with TRBD1. The material sequenced was CD8+ T cells sorted from blood. CDR3 nucleotide sequence: TGTGCCAGCAGTGGAACAGGGGGCAGAGCTGAAGCTTTCTTT. This sequence encodes CASSGTGGRAEAFF.